This TCR beta chain derives from a study of T cells expressing NK-cell markers. UMIs were included in TCR beta cDNA generated by 5'RACE template switching. Reprocessing the 5' RACE reads, TCRdb reports a single entry for every CDR3 protein and omits DNA. The sample table includes 400,000 to 450,000 distinct CDR3 sequences. This CDR3 spans 16 amino acids. The germline V gene encodes CDR1 SGHNT and CDR2 YYREEE (reference sequence). This TCR was sampled from a woman aged 18 to 75 in good health. The J gene is TRBJ2-7, the V gene TRBV5-4; TCRdb's assignment of TRBD1 cannot be checked, as there is no DNA. Sequencing input: blood T cells: a sorted CD56 or NKG2C T cell subset, CD4+ or CD8+ T cells, or bulk PBMC T cells (not recorded which). The CDR3 sequence is CASSQVPGTPNYEQYF.